Following are 6 T cell receptor beta chains from one sample sequenced in a study of blood T cell repertoires in COVID-19. Clones were read by immunoSEQ multiplex PCR, and TCRdb kept only the in-frame ones, dropping some. The table has 300,000 to 350,000 clones, approximately 89% seen once. Material: peripheral blood. These receptor sequences come from a woman aged 55-70 years with COVID-19, enrolled during active disease.

The chain links TRBV19 to TRBJ1-5; weak D call: TRBD1 (5 bases). Trimming removed 8 bases from V and 4 bases from J, with 21 bases in between. CDR1 LNHDA and CDR2 SQIVND come from the germline V gene (reference sequence). The CDR3 contains 16 residues. Written as DNA, the CDR3 is TGTGCCAGTCTCTCGTGGGGACGGGAGGGGAATCAGCCCCAGCATTTT. Amino acids: CASLSWGREGNQPQHF.

This clone came up a few times. The rearrangement joins TRBV19 to TRBJ1-6; 9 bases are shared with TRBD1. The CDR3 totals 18 residues. Germline V lookup: CDR1 LNHDA, CDR2 SQIVND (reference sequence). Germline trimming cut 4 bases from V and 0 bases from J; bases unmatched to any gene: 7. CDR3 sequence: CASSNHRGPHSYNSPLHF. The CDR3 DNA reads as TGTGCCAGTAGTAACCACAGGGGGCCCCACTCCTATAATTCACCCCTCCACTTT.

The rearrangement links TRBV5-1 to TRBJ1-4; the match to TRBD1 covers 9 bases. CDR1 is SGHRS and CDR2 is YFSETQ in the germline V gene. After removal of 6 bases from V and 5 bases from J, the junction contained 8 bases not matched to a gene. The CDR3 loop spans 15 amino acids. The CDR3 is CASKTPGTGNEKLFF. Written as DNA, the CDR3 is TGCGCCAGCAAAACACCCGGGACAGGGAATGAAAAACTGTTTTTT.

This clone showed up just a few times. This rearrangement joins TRBV5-4 to TRBJ1-3, with no clear D. V gave up 8 bases and J gave up 0 bases, with 9 bases separating them. This CDR3 contains 13 residues. Germline V gene sequence: CDR1 SGHNT, CDR2 YYREEE (reference sequence). The CDR3 protein is CASSGISGNTIYF. The DNA for the CDR3 is TGTGCCAGTTCCGGGATCTCTGGAAACACCATATATTTT.

V is TRBV2 and J is TRBJ2-3, with D unclear. Germline V gene sequence: CDR1 SNHLY, CDR2 FYNNEI. This CDR3 comprises 12 residues. V dropped 6 bases and J dropped 4 bases, with 8 bases sitting between them. The CDR3: CASRRTSDTQYF. DNA of the CDR3: TGTGCCAGCAGGCGTACTTCAGATACGCAGTATTTT.

V and J are TRBV7-3 and TRBJ2-3; TRBD2 matches at 8 bases. After removal of 8 bases from V and 0 bases from J, the junction contained 7 bases not matched to a gene. This CDR3 region has 15 residues. Germline V lookup: CDR1 SGHTA, CDR2 FQGTGA. The CDR3 sequence is CASSMTSVSTDTQYF. In DNA, the CDR3 is TGTGCCAGCTCCATGACTAGCGTAAGCACAGATACGCAGTATTTT.